Given below is one T cell receptor (beta chain) in context. The data derive from a study of blood T cells in healthy people across ages. A second PCR of about 6 to 11 cycles used a sample-barcoded 5' primer and a J-beta primer mix. TCRdb re-derived calls from the 5' RACE reads in MiXCR, one entry per CDR3 protein. This table holds roughly 800,000 distinct CDR3 sequences, around 25% found once. The V and J ends lost 0 bases and 7 bases, in that order; junction bases with no gene match: 12. CDR1 is DFQATT and CDR2 is SNEGSKA in the germline V gene (reference sequence). There are 15 residues in the CDR3. This same sample was also part of a study on T cells of mothers and their children.

This receptor was obtained from a boy aged 5-17 years in good health. The material sequenced was blood. V is TRBV20-1 and J is TRBJ2-7; 7 nucleotides match TRBD1. For the CDR3, the DNA is TGCAGTGCTAGAGATATCACAGGGGAGTTTGGGGAGCAGTACTTC. Amino acids: CSARDITGEFGEQYF.